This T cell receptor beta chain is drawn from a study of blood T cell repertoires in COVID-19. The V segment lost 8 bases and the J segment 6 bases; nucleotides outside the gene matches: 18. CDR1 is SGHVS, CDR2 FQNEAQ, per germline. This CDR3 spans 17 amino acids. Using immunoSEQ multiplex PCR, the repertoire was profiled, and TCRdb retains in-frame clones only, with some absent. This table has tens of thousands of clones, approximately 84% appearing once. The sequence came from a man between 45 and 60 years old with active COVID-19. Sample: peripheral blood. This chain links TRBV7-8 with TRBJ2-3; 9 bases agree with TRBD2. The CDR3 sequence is CASGPNVRAGGRDTQYF. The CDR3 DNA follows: TGTGCCAGCGGGCCAAACGTCAGAGCGGGGGGCCGGGATACGCAGTATTTT.